The clone carrying this T cell receptor beta chain was observed once. The antigen is unknown. Trimming took 6 bases from V and 2 from J, leaving 17 bases between them. The germline V gene has CDR1 GTSNPN and CDR2 SVGIG (reference sequence). There are 14 residues in the CDR3. This sample stems from a study of identical twins. All donors were healthy, and all were Caucasian. Template switching added a universal primer site, and cDNA bore unique molecular identifiers. TCRdb redid the calling of the 5' RACE reads with MiXCR, one entry per CDR3 protein. This sample has 200,000 to 250,000 distinct CDR3 sequences, with roughly an eighth found just once. The study, taken as a whole, reports: Potential partial confounding of zero-insertion analyses by invariant MAIT and iNKT cells was noted. Reduced insertions were recorded for abundant cord blood beta clonotypes, with no such pattern in memory repertoires.

The V and J genes are TRBV30 and TRBJ2-7; no definite D call. The source material was memory (CD45RO+) T cells sorted from blood. This TCR was recovered from a woman aged 18 to 35 in good health. This chain's CDR3 is CACIPPRPPYEQYF. The CDR3 nucleotides read TGTGCCTGTATCCCCCCCAGACCCCCCTACGAGCAGTACTTC.